This T cell receptor (beta chain) was observed in a study of cytomegalovirus exposure and HLA in healthy donors. Overall study: Researchers found that approximately 77% of 350 to 500 genotyped donors fell within the Caucasian-associated ancestry cluster.

PCR used 60 Vbeta primers and 13 Jbeta primers. TCRdb's table, derived via immunoSEQ multiplex PCR, lists solely in-frame clones and lacks some. Its clone listing holds about 33,000 clones. The CDR3 has 17 amino acids. The germline gives CDR1 SQVTM, CDR2 ANQGSEA. V trimming: 5 bases; J trimming: 3 bases; junction bases outside the gene matches: 10. The V and J genes are TRBV29-1 and TRBJ2-1; TRBD2 agrees at 13 bases. The receptor was isolated from a man aged 40-50 years in good health and CMV-seronegative. Sequencing input: PBMCs. CDR3 protein: CSVSGTSGVQIYNEQFF. Written as DNA, the CDR3 is TGCAGCGTTTCCGGGACTAGCGGGGTTCAGATCTACAATGAGCAGTTCTTC.